This T cell receptor beta chain was identified in a study of blood T cell repertoires in COVID-19 (dated by TCRdb to about 2020). For context, the study as a whole: Samples covering the acute and convalescent phases of COVID-19 were provided by collaborators in the United States, Italy and Spain. The material from the prospective study consisted of cDNA or gDNA derived from T cells, B-cell-depleted T cells, or PBMCs. The dataset comprised deeply sampled blood TCRbeta repertoires from subjects exposed to, actively infected with, or recovered from COVID-19. The repertoires were made available in a free public database intended to serve as a resource for research on the immune response to SARS-CoV-2. Samples were obtained from the ongoing ImmuneRACE study (first 160 participants) and from some 1,300 subjects provided by 6 global collaborators. Nearly every sample came with metadata listing a de-identified subject ID, COVID-19 status, age in years and sex. Where HLA class I and class II types were available, the types were taken from metadata supplied by the sample provider, not from assay-based typing. Points the paper makes about the study in general: The amount of clinical and demographic metadata varied by source and participant and was provided uncurated.

The V and J ends are trimmed by 6 bases and 7 bases, leaving 18 bases between them. The germline V gene encodes CDR1 MDHEN and CDR2 SYDVKM. CDR3 length: 14 amino acids, cysteine to phenylalanine. Only CDR3 DNA is held: 42 bases, read in frame from base 1. Collaborating institutions collected whole blood in K2EDTA tubes following their own protocols. For TCRbeta analysis, collaborator samples were shipped as frozen whole blood, as isolated PBMCs, or as DNA extracted from either sample type. Comment on this clone: Its cognate antigen has yet to be identified. Base qualities were left out, and no much larger clone turns up one base away.

The immunoSEQ Assay, a bias-controlled multiplex PCR, was used to amplify TCRbeta CDR3 regions from genomic DNA. In the original analysis: Within the assay, amplification of reference gene primers was used to estimate how many nucleated cells each sample contained. To quantify the absolute abundance of each unique TCRbeta CDR3 rearrangement, sequence reads were collapsed and filtered. For each sample, productive Simpson clonality was calculated by taking the square root of Simpson's diversity index across productive rearrangements. The source is immuneACCESS, and TCRdb retained only in-frame sequences with V and J called. Part of the clones is not carried over; for the studies checked, unresolved V genes explain less than half of this, and the remainder is unexplained. V, J and clone size derive from that table, while D and trimming were established from the DNA sequence. The sample records around 260,000 clones, around 86% of which are singletons. Of the sample, about 14% is held by the ten largest clones.

The chain employs TRBV28 and TRBJ1-2; the D region possibly corresponds to TRBD1 (5 bases align). The sequence came from a human donor in a cohort sampled during active COVID-19. Sequences were obtained from peripheral blood. The DNA is TGTGCCAGCAGCCGACGGGGGGGTAGTAGTGGCTACACCTTC. Its translation reads: CASSRRGGSSGYTF.